Below are 16 T cell receptor beta chains sequenced from a single sample in a study of blood T cells in healthy people across ages (dated by TCRdb to about 2015). The method was 5' RACE. The run used an Illumina HiSeq 2500. A second PCR of about 6 to 11 cycles was run with a J-beta primer mix and a sample-barcoded 5' primer. Using fastp trimming at Q25 and MiXCR clonotype assembly, TCRdb reanalyzed the public sequencing data and kept in-frame beta chains. Every entry covers one CDR3 protein and lists the most common genes and DNA from its rows. Recorded for this sample are 1.2 million to 1.5 million distinct CDR3 sequences; approximately 59% of them occurred a single time. The top ten constitute 6.5% to 8.5% of the sample. Sample: blood. These receptors were collected from a man aged 18 to 29 in good health.

This clonotype was counted a single time. V and J are TRBV5-1 and TRBJ2-1; 8 bases line up with TRBD2. The J call is uncertain, as TRBJ2-7 better fits the DNA end. CDR3 size: 15 residues. The germline V gene encodes CDR1 SGHRS and CDR2 YFSETQ. CDR3 in amino acids: CASSGAGVGGSEQYF. In nucleotides, the CDR3 is TGCGCCAGCAGTGGAGCGGGAGTTGGAGGGTCGGAGCAGTACTTC.

The CDR3 sequence: CSAEGGPSNQPQHF. The CDR3 DNA sequence: TGCAGTGCTGAGGGAGGGCCCAGCAATCAGCCCCAGCATTTT. The rearrangement joins TRBV20-1 to TRBJ1-5, with D unresolved. Germline V lookup: CDR1 DFQATT, CDR2 SNEGSKA (reference sequence). V was clipped by 5 bases and J by 1 base, with 12 bases between them. The CDR3 extends over 14 amino acids.

The rearrangement links TRBV29-1 to TRBJ1-4, with 9 nucleotides matching TRBD1. Germline CDR1 SQVTM, CDR2 ANQGSEA. The CDR3 consists of 15 residues. J was trimmed by 8 bases and V by 7 bases; bases with no gene match: 14. The CDR3 loop reads CSARFPGQGWEKLFF. The CDR3 DNA reads as TGCAGCGCCCGTTTCCCGGGACAGGGTTGGGAAAAACTGTTTTTT.

The chain is built from TRBV7-2 and TRBJ2-7; 8 bases align to TRBD1. Germline loops: CDR1 SGHTA, CDR2 FQGNSA. V lost 4 bases to trimming and J lost 3 bases; unmatched junction nucleotides: 11. This CDR3 has 16 residues. The CDR3, as DNA: TGTGCCAGCAGCTCCCCCACGGGACAGGATTTCTACGAGCAGTACTTC. It yields the protein CASSSPTGQDFYEQYF.

This rearrangement joins TRBV28 to TRBJ2-1; the D gene is possibly TRBD2 (5 bases). The CDR3 totals 14 residues. Looked up from germline, CDR1 is MDHEN and CDR2 is SYDVKM. The V end lost 8 bases, the J end lost 2 bases, and 13 bases lay between the germline ends. CDR3 sequence: CASRRPSPYNEQFF. In DNA form, the CDR3 reads TGTGCCAGCCGGCGGCCTAGCCCCTACAATGAGCAGTTCTTC.

The chain employs TRBV5-1 and TRBJ2-3, with 9 bases lining up with TRBD1. Per the germline V gene, CDR1 is SGHRS and CDR2 is YFSETQ. This CDR3 region has 16 residues. J lost 7 bases, V lost 5 bases, and 14 bases had no gene match. DNA of the CDR3: TGCGCCAGCAGGTCGATACCGGGACAGGGTAAGAATACGCAGTATTTT. Amino acid sequence: CASRSIPGQGKNTQYF. Based on the CDR3 plus reference TRBV5-1 and TRBJ2-3, the full variable domain is KAGVTQTPRYLIKTRGQQVTLSCSPISGHRSVSWYQQTPGQGLQFLFEYFSETQRNKGNFPGRFSGRQFSNSRSEMNVSTLELGDSALYLCASRSIPGQGKNTQYFGPGTRLTVL.

Notes on this clonotype: An end of the junction differs from the germline gene, which may be a read error. The chain employs TRBV7-9 and TRBJ1-2, with D maybe TRBD1 (6 bases). The CDR3 length is 13 residues. Germline lookup yields CDR1 SEHNR and CDR2 FQNEAQ (reference sequence). The CDR3 loop reads CANSETGPYGYTF. Written as DNA, the CDR3 is TGTGCCAACAGCGAGACAGGCCCGTATGGCTACACCTTC.

This clonotype appeared a few times. Germline and junction disagree at one end, which may indicate a read error. The genes are TRBV7-9 and TRBJ1-1, with D uncertain. The V gene's germline CDR1 is SEHNR and CDR2 FQNEAQ (reference sequence). This CDR3 is 11 amino acids long. Here the CDR3 reads CASTLRAEAFF. The CDR3 nucleotides read TGTGCCAGCACCTTAAGGGCTGAAGCTTTCTTT.

There are a few counts of this clonotype. V and J are TRBV20-1 and TRBJ2-7; D gene uncertain. The ends were cut back, 6 bases at V and 0 bases at J, with 15 bases in the middle. This CDR3 has 14 amino acids. Germline CDR1 DFQATT, CDR2 SNEGSKA (reference sequence). DNA of the CDR3: TGCAGTGCCAACCCTCAGTGGAGCTCCTACGAGCAGTACTTC. Its translation is CSANPQWSSYEQYF.

The CDR3 protein is CASSSGGDPYGDEQFF. The CDR3 nucleotides are TGTGCCAGCAGCTCTGGGGGGGACCCCTATGGGGATGAGCAGTTCTTC. V usage is TRBV11-1 and J usage is TRBJ2-1; 7 bases are shared with TRBD2. In germline, CDR1 is SGHAT, CDR2 FQDESV (reference sequence). CDR3 length equals 16 residues. Trimming took 4 bases from V and 8 from J; bases not matched to a gene: 14.

This chain joins TRBV5-5 and TRBJ1-1; D gene unclear. The CDR3 is 16 residues long. Germline V lookup: CDR1 SGHKS, CDR2 YYEKEE (reference sequence). V was shortened by 0 bases and J by 4 bases, with 16 bases between the two germline ends. The CDR3 nucleotides read TGTGCCAGCAGCTTGGTCTTGGTGGGGTCGGGCACTGAAGCTTTCTTT. Residues: CASSLVLVGSGTEAFF.

The chain uses TRBV28 and TRBJ2-2, with D possibly matching TRBD2 (5 bases). Per germline, CDR1 MDHEN and CDR2 SYDVKM. The germline V and J ends were trimmed by 1 base and 4 bases, with 10 bases remaining between them. This CDR3 has 15 amino acids. The CDR3 coding sequence is TGTGCCAGCAGTTTATTCCTAGCTCCCACCGGGGAGCTGTTTTTT. Its translation is CASSLFLAPTGELFF.

The J gene is TRBJ1-2, the V gene TRBV18; D unresolved. The V gene lost 2 bases and the J gene lost 3 bases, with 13 bases spanning the gap. Looked up from germline, CDR1 is KGHSH and CDR2 is LQKENI. This CDR3 spans 15 amino acids. Written as DNA, the CDR3 is TGTGCCAGCTCACCAGTGAGACATTCTGACTATGGCTACACCTTC. Its protein product is CASSPVRHSDYGYTF. Looking up the rest from reference TRBV18 and TRBJ1-2 gives the full variable domain: NAGVMQNPRHLVRRRGQEARLRCSPMKGHSHVYWYRQLPEEGLKFMVYLQKENIIDESGMPKERFSAEFPKEGPSILRIQQVVRGDSAAYFCASSPVRHSDYGYTFGSGTRLTVV.

V is TRBV10-3 and J is TRBJ1-4, with a possible D match to TRBD1 (6 bases). Trimming removed 7 bases at V and 8 bases at J, with 14 bases between. From germline, CDR1 is ENHRY and CDR2 SYGVKD. The CDR3 loop spans 13 amino acids. The CDR3 nucleotides read TGTGCCATCACCGGGGCAGGGGTCGAAAAACTGTTTTTT. Amino acid sequence: CAITGAGVEKLFF.

In its sample, this clonotype was seen once. CDR3 amino acids: CASSSLGGLVVYTQYF. In nucleotides, the CDR3 is TGTGCCAGCAGTTCACTGGGGGGCTTGGTCGTGTATACGCAGTATTTT. The chain is built from TRBV12-3 or TRBV12-4 and TRBJ2-3; D might be TRBD1 or TRBD2, each matching 6 bases. CDR3 length equals 16 residues. The V end was cut by 4 bases, the J end by 7 bases, with 21 bases between.

V usage is TRBV15 and J usage is TRBJ2-1; D is unclear. Looked up from germline, CDR1 is LNHNV and CDR2 is YYDKDF (reference sequence). Trimming left V 1 base short and J 4 bases short, with 20 bases between. CDR3 size: 18 residues. The CDR3 is CATSRGRYIVFPYNEQFF. CDR3 nucleotide sequence: TGTGCCACCAGCAGAGGACGGTACATCGTCTTCCCTTACAATGAGCAGTTCTTC.